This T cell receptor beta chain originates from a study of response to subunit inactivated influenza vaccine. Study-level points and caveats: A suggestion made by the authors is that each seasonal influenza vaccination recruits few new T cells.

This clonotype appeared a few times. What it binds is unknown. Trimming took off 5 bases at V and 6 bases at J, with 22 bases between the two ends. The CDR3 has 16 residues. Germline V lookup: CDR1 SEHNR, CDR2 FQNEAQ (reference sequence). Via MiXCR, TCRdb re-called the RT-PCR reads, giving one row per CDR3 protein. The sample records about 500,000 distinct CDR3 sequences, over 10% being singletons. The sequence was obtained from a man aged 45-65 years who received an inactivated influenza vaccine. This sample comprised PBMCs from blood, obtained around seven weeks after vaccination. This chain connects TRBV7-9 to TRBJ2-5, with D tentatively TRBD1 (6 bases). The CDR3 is CASSPNRQAVWKTQYF. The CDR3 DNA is TGTGCCAGCAGCCCAAATAGACAGGCCGTTTGGAAGACCCAGTACTTC. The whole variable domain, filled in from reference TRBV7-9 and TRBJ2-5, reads DTGVSQNPRHKITKRGQNVTFRCDPISEHNRLYWYRQTLGQGPEFLTYFQNEAQLEKSRLLSDRFSAERPKGSFSTLEIQRTEQGDSAMYLCASSPNRQAVWKTQYFGPGTRLLVL.